This TCR beta chain was recorded in a study of T cell responses to AZD1222 COVID-19 vaccine. Study results and limitations: Of the AZD1222 recipients, only 5 to 7 were seropositive at baseline. Spike-specific TCR breadth and depth went up after people got two AZD1222 doses. Reports say nearly half of spike-specific TCRs go after unmutated variant regions. Researchers report vaccine-associated CD4 TCRs spanning spike, with dominance at 160-218 and 743-854.

The V and J ends lost 10 bases and 1 base respectively, with 17 bases between them. Germline loops: CDR1 SNHLY, CDR2 FYNNEI. The CDR3 is 15 amino acids. Points on this clone: Its antigen is as yet unknown.

Only in-frame clones appear in the TCRdb table, and some are missing; sequencing was by immunoSEQ multiplex PCR. The profile shows about 75,000 clones, around 88% of them singletons. The specimen comprised peripheral blood, sampled 28 days after the second dose of the MenACWY control vaccine. The genes are TRBV2 and TRBJ1-5; D gene unclear. The receptor was derived from an adult who received the MenACWY meningococcal vaccine as a control. The chain's CDR3 is CAMARERESNQPQHF. In DNA, the CDR3 is TGTGCCATGGCTAGAGAGCGAGAGAGCAATCAGCCCCAGCATTTT.